This T cell receptor beta chain emerged from a study of cytotoxic CD8 clonotypes in ibrutinib-treated CLL. Repertoires were generated with immunoSEQ multiplex PCR, while TCRdb's copy carries only in-frame clones and drops some. Of some 200,000 clones in the sample, around 70% were seen once. The germline V and J ends were trimmed by 4 bases and 1 base, with 13 bases remaining between them. Germline V gene data show CDR1 as LGHNA and CDR2 as YSLEER. This CDR3 has 15 amino acids. This sequence was found in a human donor with chronic lymphocytic leukemia. Sequenced here: PBMCs, sampled after 24 months of ibrutinib treatment. The chain links TRBV4-3 to TRBJ1-1, with D hard to call. The CDR3, as DNA: TGCGCCAGCAGCCCAGACCTGCGGAGGAACACTGAAGCTTTCTTT. This gives the protein CASSPDLRRNTEAFF.